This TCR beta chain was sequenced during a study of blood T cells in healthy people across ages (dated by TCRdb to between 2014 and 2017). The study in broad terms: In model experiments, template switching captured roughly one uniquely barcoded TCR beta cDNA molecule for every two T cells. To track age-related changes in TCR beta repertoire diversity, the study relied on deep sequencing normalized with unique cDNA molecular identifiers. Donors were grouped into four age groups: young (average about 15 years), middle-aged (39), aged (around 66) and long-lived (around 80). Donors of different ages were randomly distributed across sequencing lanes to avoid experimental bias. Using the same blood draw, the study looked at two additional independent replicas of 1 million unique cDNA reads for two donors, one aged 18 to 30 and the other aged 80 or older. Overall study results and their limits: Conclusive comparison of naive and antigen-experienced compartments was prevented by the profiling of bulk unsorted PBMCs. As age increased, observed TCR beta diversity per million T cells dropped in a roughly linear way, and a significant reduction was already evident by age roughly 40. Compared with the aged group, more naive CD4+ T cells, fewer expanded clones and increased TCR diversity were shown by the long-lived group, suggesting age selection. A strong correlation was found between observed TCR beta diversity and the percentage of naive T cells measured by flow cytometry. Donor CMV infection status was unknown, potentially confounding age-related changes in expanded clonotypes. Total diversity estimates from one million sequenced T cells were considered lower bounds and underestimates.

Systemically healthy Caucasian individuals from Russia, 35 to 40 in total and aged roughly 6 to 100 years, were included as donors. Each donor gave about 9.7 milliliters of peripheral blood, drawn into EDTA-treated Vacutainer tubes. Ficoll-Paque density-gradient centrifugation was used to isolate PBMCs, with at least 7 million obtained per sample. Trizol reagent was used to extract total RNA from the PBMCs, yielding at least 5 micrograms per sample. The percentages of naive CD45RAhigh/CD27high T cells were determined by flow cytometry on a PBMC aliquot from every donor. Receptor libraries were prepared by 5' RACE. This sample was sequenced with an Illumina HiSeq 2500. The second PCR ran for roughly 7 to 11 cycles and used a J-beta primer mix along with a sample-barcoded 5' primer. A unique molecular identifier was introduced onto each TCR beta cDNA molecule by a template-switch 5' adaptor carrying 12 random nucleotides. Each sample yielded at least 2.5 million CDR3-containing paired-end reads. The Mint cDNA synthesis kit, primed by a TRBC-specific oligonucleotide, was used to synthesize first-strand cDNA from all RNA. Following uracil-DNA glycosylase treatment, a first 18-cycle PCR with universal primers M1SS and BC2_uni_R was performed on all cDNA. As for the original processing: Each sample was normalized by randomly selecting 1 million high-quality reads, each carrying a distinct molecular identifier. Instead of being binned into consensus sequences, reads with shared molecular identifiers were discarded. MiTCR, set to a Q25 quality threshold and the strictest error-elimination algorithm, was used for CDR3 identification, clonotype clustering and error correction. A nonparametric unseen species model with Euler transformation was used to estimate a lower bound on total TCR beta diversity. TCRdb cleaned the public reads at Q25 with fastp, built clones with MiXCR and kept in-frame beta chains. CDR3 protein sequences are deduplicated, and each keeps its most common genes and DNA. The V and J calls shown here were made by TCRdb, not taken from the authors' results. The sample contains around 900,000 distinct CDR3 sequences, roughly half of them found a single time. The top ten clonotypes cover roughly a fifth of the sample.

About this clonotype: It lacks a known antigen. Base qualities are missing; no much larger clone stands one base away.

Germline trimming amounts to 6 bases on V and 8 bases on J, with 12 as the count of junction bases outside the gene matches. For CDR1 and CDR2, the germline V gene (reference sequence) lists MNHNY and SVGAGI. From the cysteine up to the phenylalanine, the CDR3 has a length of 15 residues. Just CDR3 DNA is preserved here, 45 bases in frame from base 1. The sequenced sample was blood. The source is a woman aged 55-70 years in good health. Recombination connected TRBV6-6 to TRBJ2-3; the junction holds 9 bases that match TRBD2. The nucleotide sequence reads TGTGCCAGCAGGGGGAAGTGGCGGGAGGGGGCTACGCAGTATTTT. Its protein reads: CASRGKWREGATQYF.